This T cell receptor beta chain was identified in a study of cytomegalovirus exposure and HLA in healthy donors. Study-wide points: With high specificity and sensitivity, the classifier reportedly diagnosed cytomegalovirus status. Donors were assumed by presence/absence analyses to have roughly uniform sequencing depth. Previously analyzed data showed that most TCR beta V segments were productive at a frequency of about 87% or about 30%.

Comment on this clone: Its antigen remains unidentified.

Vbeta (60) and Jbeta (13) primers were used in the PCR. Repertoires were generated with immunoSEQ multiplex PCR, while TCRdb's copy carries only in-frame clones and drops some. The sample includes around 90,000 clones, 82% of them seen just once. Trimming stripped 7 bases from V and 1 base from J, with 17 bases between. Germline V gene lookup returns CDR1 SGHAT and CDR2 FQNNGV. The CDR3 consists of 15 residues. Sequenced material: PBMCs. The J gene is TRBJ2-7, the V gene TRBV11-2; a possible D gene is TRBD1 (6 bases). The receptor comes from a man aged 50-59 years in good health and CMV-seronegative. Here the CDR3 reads CASKTTQGNSYEQYF. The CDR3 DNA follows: TGTGCCAGCAAAACAACACAGGGAAATTCCTACGAGCAGTACTTC.